Below are 26 T cell receptor beta chains sequenced from a single sample in a study of blood T cell repertoires in COVID-19. Measured with immunoSEQ multiplex PCR; TCRdb has only the in-frame clones, and not every one. This sample carries around 250,000 clones, 86% of them seen once, and the ten largest clones take over 2%. Sequencing was carried out using peripheral blood. These receptors all stem from a man aged 30 to 45 who had recovered from COVID-19.

This clone was recorded only once. The V gene is TRBV25-1, the J gene TRBJ2-1, with 8 nucleotides matching TRBD1. The CDR3 runs 12 residues. The J segment lost 11 bases and the V segment lost 4 bases, leaving 4 bases of the junction unmatched. Germline values: CDR1 MGHDK, CDR2 SYGVNS. CDR3 sequence reads: CASSGGQGQQFF. In DNA form, the CDR3 reads TGTGCCAGCAGTGGAGGACAGGGTCAGCAGTTCTTC.

The CDR3 region is CASSAFGTGWENGYTF. DNA for the CDR3: TGTGCCAGCAGCGCTTTCGGGACAGGGTGGGAGAACGGCTACACCTTC. This chain uses TRBV9 with TRBJ1-2, with TRBD1 matching 9 bases. The CDR3 sequence is 16 residues long. The V gene end was trimmed by 3 bases and the J gene end by 8 bases; junction bases not matched to a gene: 14. Germline CDR1 reads SGDLS; CDR2 reads YYNGEE. Filled out from reference TRBV9 and TRBJ1-2, the complete variable domain reads DSGVTQTPKHLITATGQRVTLRCSPRSGDLSVYWYQQSLDQGLQFLIQYYNGEERAKGNILERFSAQQFPDLHSELNLSSLELGDSALYFCASSAFGTGWENGYTFGSGTRLTVV.

The DNA of the CDR3 is TGTGCCAGCAGCCAAGATTTGGGACTAGCGGGGGGGAGAGATACGCAGTATTTT. Translation: CASSQDLGLAGGRDTQYF. The V call is TRBV3-1 (or the pseudogene TRBV3-2), the J call TRBJ2-3, with 16 bases that match TRBD2. This CDR3 comprises 18 residues. The germline V gene encodes CDR1 LGHDT and CDR2 YNNKEL (reference sequence). V shed 0 bases and J 5 bases; nucleotides not matched to a gene: 5.

As concerns this clone: Compared with germline, one end of the junction differs, possibly owing to a read error. The chain is built from TRBV27 and TRBJ2-3, with TRBD1 identical over 8 bases. This CDR3 contains 14 residues. CDR1 MNHEY and CDR2 SMNVEV come from the germline V gene (reference sequence). The CDR3 coding sequence is TGTGCCAGCAGTTTATCCATGGGACAGGCCCCTATGGGTTTT. Translated: CASSLSMGQAPMGF.

The chain couples TRBV2 to TRBJ1-1; D not certain. CDR3 length: 15 amino acids. V was shortened by 3 bases and J by 6 bases, with 17 bases between the two germline ends. CDR1 is SNHLY and CDR2 is FYNNEI in the germline V gene. CDR3 bases: TGTGCCAGCAGTGAGCGTGCGATGAAGTTCGCTGAAGCTTTCTTT. Residues: CASSERAMKFAEAFF. The full variable domain, with the rest looked up from reference TRBV2 and TRBJ1-1, is EPEVTQTPSHQVTQMGQEVILRCVPISNHLYFYWYRQILGQKVEFLVSFYNNEISEKSEIFDDQFSVERPDGSNFTLKIRSTKLEDSAMYFCASSERAMKFAEAFFGQGTRLTVV.

The genes are TRBV5-6 and TRBJ2-7; a weak D match, TRBD2 (6 bases). Germline values: CDR1 SGHDT, CDR2 YYEEEE. The V end lost 4 bases, the J end lost 0 bases, and 11 bases lay between the germline ends. The CDR3 runs to 14 residues. The CDR3 nucleotides are TGTGCCAGCAGCGACTCCGGGGGCTCCTACGAGCAGTACTTC. It translates to CASSDSGGSYEQYF.

In DNA form, the CDR3 reads TGCGCCAGCAGTCCCGGGACATTTTACACTGAAGCTTTCTTT. Protein product: CASSPGTFYTEAFF. The V and J genes are TRBV10-1 and TRBJ1-1; D perhaps matches TRBD1 (6 bases). Trimming shortened V by 5 bases and J by 3 bases, and 13 bases separated the two germline ends. The V gene's germline CDR1 is WNHNN and CDR2 SYGVQD (reference sequence). The CDR3 has 14 residues.

The chain uses TRBV6-5 and TRBJ1-2; the D is unclear. Germline values: CDR1 MNHEY, CDR2 SVGAGI. The CDR3 consists of 13 residues. V lost 6 bases and J lost 2, with 10 bases in between. The CDR3 reads CASSLGDNYGYTF. The CDR3 nucleotides are TGTGCCAGCAGCCTGGGCGACAACTATGGCTACACCTTC.

The V and J genes are TRBV6-5 and TRBJ2-7; 12 nucleotides line up with TRBD2. The V segment lost 2 bases and the J segment 4 bases; nucleotides outside the gene matches: 3. The CDR3 totals 15 residues. Germline V gene sequence: CDR1 MNHEY, CDR2 SVGAGI. DNA for the CDR3: TGTGCCAGCAGTTACGCGACTAGCGGGGGATACGAGCAGTACTTC. It codes for CASSYATSGGYEQYF.

This clone was detected only a few times. J is TRBJ1-6 and V is TRBV19; D might be TRBD1 (6 bases). Between the trimmed V and J ends, which lost 10 bases and 10 bases, there was a span of 20 bases. The CDR3 extends over 14 amino acids. CDR1 is LNHDA, CDR2 SQIVND, per germline (reference sequence). DNA for the CDR3: TGTGCCACGCAGGAACAGGGTGGTGGGTCACCCCTCCACTTT. It encodes CATQEQGGGSPLHF. Looking up the rest from reference TRBV19 and TRBJ1-6 gives the full variable domain: DGGITQSPKYLFRKEGQNVTLSCEQNLNHDAMYWYRQDPGQGLRLIYYSQIVNDFQKGDIAEGYSVSREKKESFPLTVTSAQKNPTAFYLCATQEQGGGSPLHFGNGTRLTVT.

The gene calls are TRBV7-9 and TRBJ1-3; possibly TRBD1 for D (5 bases). CDR3 size: 17 residues. Trimming removed 3 bases at V and 0 bases at J, with 15 bases between. CDR1 and CDR2 (germline): SEHNR, FQNEAQ (reference sequence). CDR3: CASSFGHSLVSGNTIYF. In nucleotides, the CDR3 is TGTGCCAGCAGCTTTGGACACTCTTTAGTCTCTGGAAACACCATATATTTT.

The chain has TRBV11-2 and TRBJ1-1; D is uncertain. The ends were cut back, 1 base at V and 1 base at J, with 4 bases in the middle. The CDR3 is 13 residues long. From germline, CDR1 is SGHAT and CDR2 FQNNGV. The chain's CDR3 is CASSLGRNTEAFF. The CDR3 DNA is TGTGCCAGCAGCTTAGGGAGGAACACTGAAGCTTTCTTT.

J is TRBJ1-4 and V is TRBV7-2; 7 nucleotides line up with TRBD1. The V gene's germline CDR1 is SGHTA and CDR2 FQGNSA. Losses at the gene ends were 8 bases for V and 2 bases for J; bases not matched to a gene: 2. The CDR3 covers 13 residues. The CDR3 coding sequence is TGTGCCAGCGGGGGACAGACTAATGAAAAACTGTTTTTT. This sequence encodes CASGGQTNEKLFF.

The rearrangement uses TRBV18 and TRBJ2-3; D not resolved. From germline, CDR1 is KGHSH and CDR2 LQKENI. The CDR3 runs 12 residues. The V gene lost 6 bases and the J gene lost 3 bases, with 7 bases spanning the gap. CDR3 protein: CASSGETDTQYF. The CDR3 nucleotides read TGTGCCAGCTCGGGCGAGACAGATACGCAGTATTTT.

This clone was picked up one time. The rearrangement joins TRBV5-1 to TRBJ1-1; D perhaps matches TRBD1 (5 bases). The CDR3 is made up of 14 amino acids. The V end was cut by 0 bases, the J end by 5 bases, with 11 bases between. CDR1 and CDR2 from the germline V gene are SGHRS and YFSETQ. The CDR3 reads CASSLVRGLTEAFF. In nucleotides, the CDR3 is TGCGCCAGCAGCTTGGTAAGGGGCTTAACTGAAGCTTTCTTT.

The chain uses TRBV6-4 and TRBJ2-6, with TRBD1 matching 9 bases. The CDR3 has 19 residues. After removal of 4 bases from V and 5 bases from J, the junction contained 15 bases not matched to a gene. Germline CDR1 is MRHNA and CDR2 is SNTAGT. The CDR3 DNA sequence: TGTGCCAGCAGTGCTTCTGGACAGGGGTGGGGTAATAGGGCCAACGTCCTGACTTTC. It codes for CASSASGQGWGNRANVLTF.

The chain employs TRBV9 and TRBJ2-7, with D possibly TRBD2 on 6 matching bases. The CDR3 is 14 amino acids. Germline V CDR1 and CDR2: SGDLS, YYNGEE. V was cut by 4 bases and J by 5 bases, with 16 bases left in between. DNA of the CDR3: TGTGCCAGCAGCACTCGGGGACTTTTCGACGAGCAGTACTTC. This sequence encodes CASSTRGLFDEQYF.

J is TRBJ1-3 and V is TRBV11-3; 8 bases are a match to TRBD1. CDR3 length: 13 amino acids. J was trimmed by 4 bases and V by 4 bases; bases with no gene match: 0. CDR1 and CDR2 from the germline V gene are SGHNT and YENEEA. The CDR3 region has the DNA TGTGCCAGCAGCTCAGGGGGCGGAAACACCATATATTTT. Translation gives CASSSGGGNTIYF.

Remarks on this clone: The identical CDR3 is also encoded by other nucleotide sequences in the sample. V and J are TRBV12-3 or TRBV12-4 and TRBJ2-7; D remains unclear. V was cut by 3 bases and J by 1 base, with 4 bases left in between. The CDR3 covers 12 residues. The CDR3 DNA reads as TGTGCCAGCAGTTTTCAGTCCTACGAGCAGTACTTC. Translated, it gives CASSFQSYEQYF.

The rearrangement joins TRBV4-3 to TRBJ2-5, with a weak D call TRBD1 (7 bases). This CDR3 has 14 amino acids. The V and J ends lost 0 bases and 9 bases respectively, with 14 bases between them. CDR1 is LGHNA and CDR2 is YSLEER in the germline V gene. This CDR3 is CASSQEEEGAAQYF. The CDR3 DNA is TGCGCCAGCAGCCAAGAAGAGGAGGGGGCGGCCCAGTACTTC.

CDR3 loop: CASSSVAGQATNYGYTF. The CDR3 nucleotides are TGTGCCAGCAGCTCCGTGGCAGGACAGGCGACAAACTATGGCTACACCTTC. The chain recombines TRBV7-9 with TRBJ1-2; 7 nucleotides match TRBD1. V was pared by 4 bases and J by 2 bases, with 13 bases of the junction left unmatched. The V gene's germline CDR1 is SEHNR and CDR2 FQNEAQ (reference sequence). CDR3 size: 17 residues.

The rearrangement uses TRBV18 and TRBJ2-7; 12 positions match TRBD2. This CDR3 comprises 15 residues. From germline, CDR1 is KGHSH and CDR2 LQKENI. Trimming cost V 3 bases and J 4 bases; bases outside gene matches: 4. The CDR3 is CASSPTSGGAYEQYF. Here the CDR3 DNA reads TGTGCCAGCTCACCGACTAGCGGGGGTGCGTACGAGCAGTACTTC. The variable domain in full, with the rest retrieved from reference TRBV18 and TRBJ2-7, is NAGVMQNPRHLVRRRGQEARLRCSPMKGHSHVYWYRQLPEEGLKFMVYLQKENIIDESGMPKERFSAEFPKEGPSILRIQQVVRGDSAAYFCASSPTSGGAYEQYFGPGTRLTVT.

This chain links TRBV29-1 with TRBJ2-2, with 8 bases fitting TRBD1. The CDR3 extends over 14 amino acids. With V trimmed by 3 bases and J by 4 bases, 4 bases remained unmatched. The germline CDR1 and CDR2 sequences are SQVTM and ANQGSEA. In DNA, the CDR3 is TGCAGCGTTGAGAAGACAGGGGCCACCGGGGAGCTGTTTTTT. This codes for CSVEKTGATGELFF.

The chain carries TRBV19 and TRBJ1-2, with 9 bases matching TRBD1. V lost 6 bases to trimming and J lost 9 bases; unmatched junction nucleotides: 8. Germline V gene lookup returns CDR1 LNHDA and CDR2 SQIVND (reference sequence). This CDR3 region has 13 residues. CDR3 amino acids: CASSSPDRGSYTF. CDR3 nucleotide sequence: TGTGCCAGTAGCTCCCCGGACAGGGGCAGCTACACCTTC. The whole variable domain, filled in from reference TRBV19 and TRBJ1-2, reads DGGITQSPKYLFRKEGQNVTLSCEQNLNHDAMYWYRQDPGQGLRLIYYSQIVNDFQKGDIAEGYSVSREKKESFPLTVTSAQKNPTAFYLCASSSPDRGSYTFGSGTRLTVV.

V and J are TRBV10-3 and TRBJ1-5; 7 nucleotides agree with TRBD1. The V gene's germline CDR1 is ENHRY and CDR2 SYGVKD. The CDR3 length is 14 residues. J gave up 0 bases and V 11 bases, and 7 bases lay outside the gene matches. CDR3 coding DNA: TGTGCCCTCAACACAGGGGTTAGCAATCAGCCCCAGCATTTT. Residues: CALNTGVSNQPQHF.

V is TRBV7-2 and J is TRBJ2-7, with TRBD2 as a possible D gene (5 bases). This CDR3 region has 15 residues. In germline, CDR1 is SGHTA, CDR2 FQGNSA. With 1 base removed from V and 3 bases from J, the gap between germline ends came to 13 bases. The CDR3 region is CASSLVGGPNYEQYF. The CDR3 DNA follows: TGTGCCAGCAGCTTAGTTGGAGGACCTAACTACGAGCAGTACTTC.